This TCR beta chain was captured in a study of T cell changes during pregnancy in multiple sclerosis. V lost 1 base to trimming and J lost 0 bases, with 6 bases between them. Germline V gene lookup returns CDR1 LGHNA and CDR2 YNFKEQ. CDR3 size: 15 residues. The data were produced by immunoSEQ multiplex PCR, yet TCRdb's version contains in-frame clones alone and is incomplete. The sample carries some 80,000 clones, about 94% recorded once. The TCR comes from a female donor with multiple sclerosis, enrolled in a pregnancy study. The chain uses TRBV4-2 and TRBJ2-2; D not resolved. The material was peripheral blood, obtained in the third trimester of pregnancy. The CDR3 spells CASSQAVPNTGELFF. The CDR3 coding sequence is TGTGCCAGCAGCCAAGCGGTCCCGAACACCGGGGAGCTGTTTTTT.